This entry lists 10 T cell receptor beta chains sequenced from one sample in a study of metastatic and nonmetastatic thyroid tumors. No treatment had been given to any patient before thyroid surgery. TCRdb re-called the PCR reads with MiXCR. Of 25,000 to 35,000 clones listed, about 16% were seen once; the top ten hold 4.7%. Sequenced input: blood. Source of these receptors: a female donor with papillary thyroid cancer or a benign thyroid nodule (not recorded which). Some clones in this sample may be carry-over from other donors' samples.

This clone is medium-sized (0.01 to 0.1%) within its sample. The rearrangement uses TRBV27 and TRBJ1-2; possibly TRBD1 for D (6 bases). In germline, CDR1 is MNHEY, CDR2 SMNVEV (reference sequence). The length of the CDR3 is 13 residues. Trimming removed 8 bases at V and 8 bases at J, with 18 bases between. The CDR3 region is CASSTVGAKGYTF. Here the CDR3 DNA reads TGTGCCAGCTCCACCGTGGGGGCGAAGGGCTACACCTTC.

This clone has just a few counts. V gene TRBV27 combines with J gene TRBJ2-7; 7 bases are a match to TRBD2. V shed 5 bases, J shed 7 bases, and the junction held 11 bases outside the gene matches. CDR3 length equals 14 residues. CDR1 is MNHEY and CDR2 is SMNVEV in the germline V gene (reference sequence). CDR3 loop: CASSTMGGGPEQYF. The CDR3 bases are TGTGCCAGCAGTACCATGGGGGGAGGGCCTGAGCAGTACTTC.

Turning to this clone: This may come from a read error, since a much larger clone is one base off. The CDR3 sequence is CASSRTFNEKLFF. For the CDR3, the DNA is TGTGCCTCCTCCAGGACCTTTAATGAAAAACTGTTTTTT. This chain links TRBV30 with TRBJ1-4; D unresolved. Germline V CDR1 and CDR2: GTSNPN, SVGIG (reference sequence). With 7 bases removed from V and 4 bases from J, the gap between germline ends came to 13 bases. This CDR3 is 13 amino acids long. The variable domain in full, completed from reference TRBV30 and TRBJ1-4, reads SQTIHQWPATLVQPVGSPLSLECTVEGTSNPNLYWYRQAAGRGLQLLFYSVGIGQISSEVPQNLSASRPQDRQFILSSKKLLLSDSGFYLCASSRTFNEKLFFGSGTQLSVL.

Details on this clone: It may be a read error: a sequence one base away is much more abundant. Other DNA sequences in the same sample also yield this CDR3. This chain uses TRBV7-8 with TRBJ2-1, with D possibly TRBD2 on 5 matching bases. V lost 3 bases, J lost 2 bases, and 8 bases lay in between. The CDR3 totals 14 residues. From germline, CDR1 is SGHVS and CDR2 FQNEAQ. The CDR3 is CASSLTGTYNEQFF. In nucleotides, the CDR3 is TGTGCCAGCAGCTTGACGGGGACCTACAATGAGCAGTTCTTC.

Judged by abundance, this clone is medium-sized. This chain links TRBV6-1 with TRBJ2-7; perhaps TRBD1 as D (6 bases). This CDR3 contains 15 residues. Trimming removed 6 bases at V and 3 bases at J, with 18 bases between. Germline loops: CDR1 MNHNS, CDR2 SASEGT. CDR3 sequence (DNA): TGTGCCAGCAGCCCTTTGCTGGGGGCAGACTACGAGCAGTACTTC. Residues: CASSPLLGADYEQYF.

This clone was seen ten or more times. V usage is TRBV5-1 and J usage is TRBJ2-1; TRBD2 matches 10 bases. The V gene end was trimmed by 5 bases and the J gene end by 5 bases; junction bases not matched to a gene: 7. Per the germline V gene, CDR1 is SGHRS and CDR2 is YFSETQ. The CDR3 totals 15 residues. This CDR3 is CASRKGLAGDNEQFF. CDR3 DNA: TGCGCCAGCAGGAAAGGGCTAGCGGGAGACAATGAGCAGTTCTTC.

The chain employs TRBV9 and TRBJ1-2, with D unresolved. Germline V gene lookup returns CDR1 SGDLS and CDR2 YYNGEE. V shed 7 bases and J shed 3 bases, with 16 bases lying between them. The CDR3 has 14 amino acids. CDR3 in amino acids: CASDPYEGDYGYTF. The CDR3 region has the DNA TGTGCCAGCGATCCGTATGAGGGCGACTATGGCTACACCTTC.

This clone is categorized as medium-sized. V gene TRBV6-1 combines with J gene TRBJ2-1; TRBD2 agrees at 12 bases. Trimming took 4 bases from V and 6 from J; bases not matched to a gene: 10. The CDR3 loop spans 17 amino acids. Germline lookup yields CDR1 MNHNS and CDR2 SASEGT. The CDR3 region has the DNA TGTGCCAGCAGTGGTGGGGCTAGCGGGAGGGCGGGCAATGAGCAGTTCTTC. Translated: CASSGGASGRAGNEQFF.

By share, this clone ranks as medium-sized. The V and J genes are TRBV19 and TRBJ1-2, with D possibly TRBD1 on 5 matching bases. The CDR3 length is 13 residues. The V end was cut by 6 bases, the J end by 2 bases, with 10 bases between. CDR1 is LNHDA, CDR2 SQIVND, per germline (reference sequence). CDR3 DNA: TGTGCCAGTAGCTCGGACAACAACTATGGCTACACCTTC. Its translation: CASSSDNNYGYTF.

Sample share makes this clone medium-sized (0.01 to 0.1%). V gene TRBV28 combines with J gene TRBJ1-5, with 12 nucleotides matching TRBD1. The CDR3 contains 17 residues. The J segment lost 2 bases and the V segment lost 6 bases, leaving 8 bases of the junction unmatched. The germline gives CDR1 MDHEN, CDR2 SYDVKM. The CDR3 nucleotides are TGTGCCAGCAGATCCGGGACAGGGGGCGCCGGCAATCAGCCCCAGCATTTT. As protein: CASRSGTGGAGNQPQHF.